This T cell receptor (beta chain) comes out of a study of beta chain features in type 1 diabetes. Germline V gene data show CDR1 as SEHNR and CDR2 as FQNEAQ (reference sequence). This CDR3 is 15 amino acids long. V was clipped by 5 bases and J by 6 bases; unmatched bases: 7. One heparinised draw of blood, averaging around 120 mL, came from each donor. Purity exceeded 98% in all sorted populations. Investigators reverse transcribed all isolated RNA, so they sequenced expressed TCRB transcripts. There were approximately 3.5 million reads on average in the naive, central memory and regulatory T cell samples. Profiling relied on immunoSEQ multiplex PCR, and the TCRdb table lists in-frame clones only, not all of them. The profile shows more than 300,000 clones, over 9.5% of them singletons.

Material for sequencing was naive CD4+ T cells from blood. The chain has TRBV7-9 and TRBJ1-5, with 10 positions matching TRBD1. The sequence derives from a man between 18 and 29 years old in good health. Written as DNA, the CDR3 is TGTGCCAGCAGCCTCGACAGGGGGCTCGGTCAGCCCCAGCATTTT. Translation gives CASSLDRGLGQPQHF.